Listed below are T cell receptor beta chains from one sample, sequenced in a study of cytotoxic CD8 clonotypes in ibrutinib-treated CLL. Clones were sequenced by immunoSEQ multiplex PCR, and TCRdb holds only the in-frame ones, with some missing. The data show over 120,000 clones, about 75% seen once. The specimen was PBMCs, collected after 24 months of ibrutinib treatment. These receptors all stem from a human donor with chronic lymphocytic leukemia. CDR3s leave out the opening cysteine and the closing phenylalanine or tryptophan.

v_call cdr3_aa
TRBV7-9 ASSPGQGAGGYT
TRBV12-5 ASGLVIRGPIGGTGELF
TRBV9 ASSVLWDRGELF
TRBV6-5 ASSYSGSGELF
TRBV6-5 ASRTGGYEQY
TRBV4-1 ASSPEDGDRRRSR
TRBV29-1 SASLGFLTDTQY
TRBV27 ASSQLNNEQF
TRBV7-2 ASSPLAGLGEQY
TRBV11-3 ASSLGSGGNPLEQY
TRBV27 ASSQDISTGELF
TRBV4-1 ASTTTGRDEKLF
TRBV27 ASSPSFGQILATIY
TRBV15 ATSVYYSNQPQH
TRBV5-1 ASSSGGTEAF
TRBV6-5 ASRSGAGDTQY